These 31 T cell receptor beta chains share one sample of origin, sequenced in a study of T cell responses to AZD1222 COVID-19 vaccine. Profiling relied on immunoSEQ multiplex PCR, and the TCRdb table lists in-frame clones only, not all of them. The repertoire holds 95,000 to 150,000 clones, with about 90% as singletons. Sequencing used peripheral blood, obtained on day 0 of AZD1222 vaccination. The receptors originated from an adult in good health.

V usage is TRBV7-9 and J usage is TRBJ2-1; D is perhaps TRBD2 (6 bases). Germline CDR1 reads SEHNR; CDR2 reads FQNEAQ (reference sequence). The CDR3 covers 14 residues. V was clipped by 0 bases and J by 10 bases, with 13 bases between them. The CDR3 DNA is TGTGCCAGCAGCTTAGCTTTGCGGGATTGGGAGCAGTTCTTC. This gives the protein CASSLALRDWEQFF. The entire variable domain, with the rest obtained from reference TRBV7-9 and TRBJ2-1, is as follows: DTGVSQNPRHKITKRGQNVTFRCDPISEHNRLYWYRQTLGQGPEFLTYFQNEAQLEKSRLLSDRFSAERPKGSFSTLEIQRTEQGDSAMYLCASSLALRDWEQFFGPGTRLTVL.

This chain uses TRBV18 with TRBJ1-1; D ambiguous. V lost 8 bases and J 7 bases, leaving 17 bases between the germline ends. This CDR3 is 13 amino acids long. Germline assignment: CDR1 KGHSH and CDR2 LQKENI. The CDR3 spells CASAEFDLGEAFF. Here the CDR3 DNA reads TGTGCCAGCGCAGAGTTCGACCTGGGTGAAGCTTTCTTT.

J is TRBJ2-2 and V is TRBV18; 11 bases match TRBD1. V shed 3 bases and J 6 bases; nucleotides not matched to a gene: 9. This CDR3 has 17 residues. Germline V gene lookup returns CDR1 KGHSH and CDR2 LQKENI. CDR3 DNA: TGTGCCAGCTCACCCCCAGGACAGGGGGCTTATTCCGGGGAGCTGTTTTTT. Its translation: CASSPPGQGAYSGELFF.

This chain uses TRBV9 with TRBJ1-3; possible D gene TRBD1, 6 bases. This CDR3 has 14 amino acids. CDR1 and CDR2 from the germline V gene are SGDLS and YYNGEE. Trimming took 3 bases from V and 4 from J, leaving 11 bases between them. CDR3 region: CASSGTGSGNTIYF. CDR3 DNA: TGTGCCAGCAGCGGTACAGGGTCCGGAAACACCATATATTTT.

The V gene is TRBV13, the J gene TRBJ2-3; 11 bases are a match to TRBD2. Trimming at V came to 2 bases and at J to 4 bases, leaving 17 bases not matched to a gene. CDR3 length: 20 amino acids. Per the germline V gene, CDR1 is PRHDT and CDR2 is FYEKMQ (reference sequence). CDR3 nucleotides: TGTGCCAGCAGCTTAACATCGCGGCTAGCGGGAGGAAGGATAGCAGATACGCAGTATTTT. As protein: CASSLTSRLAGGRIADTQYF.

This chain links TRBV18 with TRBJ1-3; 9 bases match TRBD1. The CDR3 totals 16 residues. The germline gives CDR1 KGHSH, CDR2 LQKENI. V shed 5 bases and J 2 bases; nucleotides not matched to a gene: 7. CDR3 DNA sequence: TGTGCCAGCTCATCCACAGGGGGCGCGCCTGGAAACACCATATATTTT. This encodes CASSSTGGAPGNTIYF.

V is TRBV7-9 and J is TRBJ2-3, with unresolved D. This CDR3 has 14 residues. Germline loops: CDR1 SEHNR, CDR2 FQNEAQ (reference sequence). Trimming shortened V by 0 bases and J by 6 bases, and 10 bases separated the two germline ends. The CDR3 loop is CASSLARPRDTQYF. CDR3 DNA sequence: TGTGCCAGCAGCTTAGCCAGGCCGCGGGATACGCAGTATTTT.

The chain is built from TRBV19 and TRBJ1-2; possible D gene TRBD1, 5 bases. Germline V gene data show CDR1 as LNHDA and CDR2 as SQIVND (reference sequence). V was clipped by 4 bases and J by 0 bases, with 12 bases between them. There are 15 residues in the CDR3. The CDR3, as DNA: TGTGCCAGTAGTACCCGGGGGTCAACTAACTATGGCTACACCTTC. As protein: CASSTRGSTNYGYTF.

The chain has TRBV11-3 and TRBJ1-1, with 10 bases lining up with TRBD1. There are 14 residues in the CDR3. Germline trimming cut 5 bases from V and 3 bases from J; bases unmatched to any gene: 3. Germline V lookup: CDR1 SGHNT, CDR2 YENEEA. The CDR3 region has the DNA TGTGCCAGCAGCGTCGGGACAGGGGACACTGAAGCTTTCTTT. This translates into CASSVGTGDTEAFF.

The rearrangement uses TRBV7-9 and TRBJ1-2; D perhaps matches TRBD1 (5 bases). V was cut by 6 bases and J by 6 bases, with 20 bases left in between. CDR3 size: 15 residues. The germline CDR1 and CDR2 sequences are SEHNR and FQNEAQ (reference sequence). The CDR3 nucleotides read TGTGCCAGCAGTCGTAATGGGGCCCAACGGGATGGCTACACCTTC. Protein sequence: CASSRNGAQRDGYTF.

This chain links TRBV7-9 with TRBJ2-6; D is unclear. The germline V gene encodes CDR1 SEHNR and CDR2 FQNEAQ (reference sequence). This CDR3 region has 13 residues. V was trimmed by 2 bases and J by 4 bases, leaving 3 bases between them. CDR3 nucleotides: TGTGCCAGCAGCTTAAAGGGGGCCAACGTCCTGACTTTC. This gives the protein CASSLKGANVLTF.

The rearrangement uses TRBV12-3 or TRBV12-4 and TRBJ1-2; D not resolved. The CDR3 has 13 residues. Trimming removed 2 bases from V and 4 bases from J, with 8 bases in between. This CDR3 is CASSLLQSYGYTF. DNA of the CDR3: TGTGCCAGCAGTTTACTACAGAGCTATGGCTACACCTTC.

V usage is TRBV5-1 and J usage is TRBJ2-1; D assignment may be TRBD1 or TRBD2 (5 bases each). V lost 0 bases and J lost 10, with 14 bases in between. The germline gives CDR1 SGHRS, CDR2 YFSETQ. CDR3 length equals 14 residues. The DNA for the CDR3 is TGCGCCAGCAGCTTGGTAACAGCCGGGGCCGAGCAGTTCTTC. Amino acid sequence: CASSLVTAGAEQFF.

This rearrangement joins TRBV7-8 to TRBJ1-3; D is unclear. CDR1 and CDR2 (germline): SGHVS, FQNEAQ. The CDR3 is 14 residues long. The V and J ends lost 2 bases and 4 bases respectively, with 9 bases between them. The CDR3 DNA reads TGTGCCAGCAGCTTAAGGGAGCCGGGAAACACCATATATTTT. Protein: CASSLREPGNTIYF.

V and J are TRBV19 and TRBJ1-1; D uncertain. CDR3 size: 14 residues. Trimming cost V 4 bases and J 6 bases, with 15 bases left between them. The V gene's germline CDR1 is LNHDA and CDR2 SQIVND (reference sequence). The CDR3 is CASSNGFGSAEAFF. In DNA form, the CDR3 reads TGTGCCAGTAGTAATGGGTTTGGCTCCGCTGAAGCTTTCTTT.

CDR3 residues: CAIALAANSNEKLFF. DNA for the CDR3: TGTGCCATAGCTCTCGCAGCAAACTCTAATGAAAAACTGTTTTTT. The chain combines TRBV6-5 with TRBJ1-4; D not resolved. V was pared by 10 bases and J by 3 bases, with 18 bases between. This CDR3 comprises 15 residues. The germline gives CDR1 MNHEY, CDR2 SVGAGI.

The chain couples TRBV20-1 to TRBJ2-3; D is perhaps TRBD2 (6 bases). The CDR3 is 16 amino acids. The ends were cut back, 3 bases at V and 4 bases at J, with 20 bases in the middle. Germline CDR1 and CDR2: DFQATT and SNEGSKA (reference sequence). CDR3 protein: CSASDWDSGSADTQYF. The CDR3 region has the DNA TGCAGTGCTAGTGACTGGGACTCTGGATCTGCAGATACGCAGTATTTT.

The chain recombines TRBV19 with TRBJ1-2; 8 bases fit TRBD1. The CDR3 length is 15 residues. The germline gives CDR1 LNHDA, CDR2 SQIVND (reference sequence). The junction had 6 bases not matched to a gene; V was cut back by 5 bases and J by 1 base. The CDR3 reads CASSSRTGYNYGYTF. The CDR3, as DNA: TGTGCCAGTAGTTCCCGGACAGGGTATAACTATGGCTACACCTTC.

This clone has just one count. V and J are TRBV7-8 and TRBJ1-5; 12 bases are shared with TRBD1. Trimming cost V 3 bases and J 5 bases; bases outside gene matches: 2. This CDR3 has 15 residues. The germline gives CDR1 SGHVS, CDR2 FQNEAQ. CDR3 sequence reads: CASSLGQGAYQPQHF. CDR3 nucleotides: TGTGCCAGCAGCTTGGGACAGGGGGCGTATCAGCCCCAGCATTTT.

The chain links TRBV6-1 to TRBJ1-2; D uncertain. The CDR3 runs to 13 residues. Germline V gene data show CDR1 as MNHNS and CDR2 as SASEGT. V was pared by 1 base and J by 9 bases, with 12 bases between. The DNA for the CDR3 is TGTGCCAGCAGTGAAGGACTCGAGGTGAGCTACACCTTC. Encoded protein: CASSEGLEVSYTF.

The V call is TRBV11-2, the J call TRBJ1-3; 7 bases match TRBD1. The CDR3 runs to 18 residues. V was pared by 1 base and J by 0 bases, with 9 bases of the junction left unmatched. The germline V gene encodes CDR1 SGHAT and CDR2 FQNNGV. The CDR3 nucleotides are TGTGCCAGCAGCTTAGGCCTCGGGACAGCCTCCTCTGGAAACACCATATATTTT. Its protein is CASSLGLGTASSGNTIYF.

The genes are TRBV21-1 and TRBJ1-4; the table's D call, TRBD1, was not checked against the DNA. TRBV21-1 is listed as a pseudogene. The CDR3 has 19 amino acids. CDR3 sequence: CASSKKVRDRTSTNEKLFF. CDR3 nucleotides: TGTGCCAGCAGCAAAAAAGTGAGGGACAGGACCTCAACTAATGAAAAACTGTTTTTT.

The J gene is TRBJ2-1, the V gene TRBV6-6; the D gene could be TRBD1 or TRBD2 (7 bases each). Germline V gene lookup returns CDR1 MNHNY and CDR2 SVGAGI (reference sequence). The CDR3 sequence is 15 residues long. Trimming cost V 6 bases and J 4 bases, with 16 bases left between them. The CDR3 bases are TGTGCCAGCAGCCTCTTGCAGGGGGGGTACAATGAGCAGTTCTTC. Residues: CASSLLQGGYNEQFF.

The genes are TRBV28 and TRBJ1-5, with D possibly matching TRBD1 (5 bases). The CDR3 is 14 residues long. Germline V gene lookup returns CDR1 MDHEN and CDR2 SYDVKM. V lost 5 bases, J lost 12 bases, and 20 bases lay in between. CDR3 residues: CASSAGRIRELQHF. In DNA form, the CDR3 reads TGTGCCAGCAGTGCAGGGAGGATCAGGGAACTCCAGCATTTT. The whole variable domain, filled in from reference TRBV28 and TRBJ1-5, reads DVKVTQSSRYLVKRTGEKVFLECVQDMDHENMFWYRQDPGLGLRLIYFSYDVKMKEKGDIPEGYSVSREKKERFSLILESASTNQTSMYLCASSAGRIRELQHFGDGTRLSIL.

The V gene is TRBV27, the J gene TRBJ2-1, with 9 nucleotides matching TRBD2. From germline, CDR1 is MNHEY and CDR2 SMNVEV (reference sequence). Losses at the gene ends were 3 bases for V and 4 bases for J; bases not matched to a gene: 10. The CDR3 loop spans 17 amino acids. The CDR3 region is CASSFPPRLAGYNEQFF. The CDR3 nucleotides are TGTGCCAGCAGTTTCCCCCCCCGGCTAGCGGGGTACAATGAGCAGTTCTTC.

This rearrangement joins TRBV30 to TRBJ2-3, with 10 positions matching TRBD2. The CDR3 extends over 14 amino acids. CDR1 GTSNPN and CDR2 SVGIG come from the germline V gene (reference sequence). V lost 8 bases to trimming and J lost 6 bases; unmatched junction nucleotides: 11. This CDR3 reads CAGTPPAGGDTQYF. The CDR3 DNA sequence: TGTGCCGGGACTCCCCCAGCGGGAGGGGATACGCAGTATTTT.

A word on this clone: A read error may account for a junction end that differs from germline. The V gene is TRBV7-7, the J gene TRBJ2-1; 9 nucleotides line up with TRBD1. This CDR3 contains 13 residues. Looked up from germline, CDR1 is SSHAT and CDR2 is FNYEAQ (reference sequence). The CDR3 DNA is TGTGCTAGCAGCTCGGACAGGGGCAATGAGCAGTTCTTC. Translating it yields CASSSDRGNEQFF.

This chain joins TRBV7-2 and TRBJ2-7; 11 bases are shared with TRBD1. This CDR3 contains 16 residues. V gave up 3 bases and J gave up 1 base; unmatched junction bases: 5. Germline V gene data show CDR1 as SGHTA and CDR2 as FQGNSA. CDR3 DNA sequence: TGTGCCAGCAGCTTTTTAGGACAGGGGGCTTCCTACGAGCAGTACTTC. This translates into CASSFLGQGASYEQYF. Full variable domain (remainder filled in from reference TRBV7-2 and TRBJ2-7): GAGVSQSPSNKVTEKGKDVELRCDPISGHTALYWYRQSLGQGLEFLIYFQGNSAPDKSGLPSDRFSAERTGGSVSTLTIQRTQQEDSAVYLCASSFLGQGASYEQYFGPGTRLTVT.

This clone appeared a single time. The chain recombines TRBV7-6 with TRBJ2-1; 8 bases fit TRBD1. The trim removed 6 bases at V and 5 bases at J, leaving 15 bases unmatched. CDR1 and CDR2 (germline): SGHVS, FNYEAQ. The CDR3 covers 17 residues. This CDR3 is CASSRRTGTPRDNEQFF. Written as DNA, the CDR3 is TGTGCCAGCAGTCGACGGACAGGGACCCCTCGGGACAATGAGCAGTTCTTC.

The chain recombines TRBV18 with TRBJ1-1; D gene ambiguous. Germline V gene data show CDR1 as KGHSH and CDR2 as LQKENI. The length of the CDR3 is 15 residues. The V and J ends lost 0 bases and 5 bases respectively, with 13 bases between them. CDR3 loop: CASSPPLGDGTEAFF. CDR3 DNA sequence: TGTGCCAGCTCACCACCGCTCGGGGATGGGACTGAAGCTTTCTTT.

This clone was seen a few times. The chain carries TRBV5-1 and TRBJ1-5; D perhaps matches TRBD1 (5 bases). CDR1 SGHRS and CDR2 YFSETQ come from the germline V gene. V was shortened by 2 bases and J by 4 bases, with 10 bases between the two germline ends. This CDR3 is 14 amino acids long. The CDR3 DNA is TGCGCCAGCAGCTTAGTGGGGGGGAATCAGCCCCAGCATTTT. This codes for CASSLVGGNQPQHF.